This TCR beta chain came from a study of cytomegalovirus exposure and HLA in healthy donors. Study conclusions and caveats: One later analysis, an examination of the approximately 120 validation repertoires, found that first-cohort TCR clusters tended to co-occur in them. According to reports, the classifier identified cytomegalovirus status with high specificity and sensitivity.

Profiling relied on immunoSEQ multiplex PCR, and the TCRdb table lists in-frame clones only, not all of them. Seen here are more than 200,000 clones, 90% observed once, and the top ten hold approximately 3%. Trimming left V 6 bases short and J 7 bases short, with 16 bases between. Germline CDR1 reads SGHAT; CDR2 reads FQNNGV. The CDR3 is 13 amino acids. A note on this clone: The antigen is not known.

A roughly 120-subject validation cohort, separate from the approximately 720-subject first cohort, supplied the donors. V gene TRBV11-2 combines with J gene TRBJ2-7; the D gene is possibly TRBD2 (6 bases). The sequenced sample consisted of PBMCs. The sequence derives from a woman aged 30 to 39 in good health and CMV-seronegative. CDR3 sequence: CASRDLASREQYF. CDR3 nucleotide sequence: TGTGCCAGCAGGGACCTAGCGTCGAGGGAGCAGTACTTC.